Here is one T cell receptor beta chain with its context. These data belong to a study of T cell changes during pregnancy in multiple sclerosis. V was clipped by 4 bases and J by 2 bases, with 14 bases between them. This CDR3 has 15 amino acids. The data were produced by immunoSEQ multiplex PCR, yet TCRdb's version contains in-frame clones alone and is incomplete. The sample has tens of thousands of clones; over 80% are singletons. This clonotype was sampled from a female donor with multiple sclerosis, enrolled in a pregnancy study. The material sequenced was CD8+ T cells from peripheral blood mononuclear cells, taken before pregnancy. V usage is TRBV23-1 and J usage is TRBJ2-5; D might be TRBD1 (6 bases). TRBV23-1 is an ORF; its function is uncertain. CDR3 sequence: CASSPPGQTQETQYF. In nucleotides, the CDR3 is TGCGCCAGCAGTCCACCGGGACAAACACAAGAGACCCAGTACTTC.